The source of this T cell receptor (beta chain) is a study of T cells after yellow fever vaccination. Study-wide findings and caveats: Contaminating bulk clonotypes could be abundant in FACS-sorted repertoires.

V dropped 6 bases and J dropped 4; count of bases not matched to a gene: 4. Germline V CDR1 and CDR2: MNHEY, SMNVEV (reference sequence). The CDR3 is 15 amino acids. About this clonotype itself: Its antigen is unknown.

TCRdb itself ran the 5' RACE reads through MiXCR, one entry per CDR3 protein. The sample holds hundreds of thousands of distinct CDR3 sequences; 13% are singletons and the top ten take more than 12%. This rearrangement joins TRBV27 to TRBJ1-6; TRBD1 aligns across 9 bases. The specimen was PBMCs, collected on the day of the yellow fever booster vaccination. This TCR derives from a man younger than 40 who received the YFV17D yellow fever vaccine. The CDR3 spells CASRPDRGYNSPLHF. The CDR3 coding sequence is TGTGCCAGCAGACCGGACAGGGGTTATAATTCACCCCTCCACTTT.